This T cell receptor beta chain comes out of a study of T cells after yellow fever vaccination. Across the whole study: The fractions with low cell numbers were processed using SMART-Seq v4 Ultra Low Input. The study's findings and limits: Clonotypes appearing in both CD4 and CD8 compartments existed, and their share was small.

The CDR3 extends over 14 amino acids. The germline CDR1 and CDR2 sequences are SQVTM and ANQGSEA. V was pared by 4 bases and J by 2 bases, with 14 bases between. A word on this clonotype: The antigen is not known.

TCRdb re-called the 5' RACE reads through MiXCR, storing one row per CDR3 protein. The sample yields about 130,000 distinct CDR3 sequences, under 9% seen once. The TCR originated in a man younger than 30 who received the YFV17D yellow fever vaccine. The sample here was CD8+ T cells sorted from PBMCs, taken on the day of the yellow fever booster vaccination. This chain connects TRBV29-1 to TRBJ1-2; maybe TRBD1 (5 bases). Here the CDR3 reads CSVGARDGNYGYTF. Here the CDR3 DNA reads TGCAGCGTTGGAGCCCGGGACGGAAACTATGGCTACACCTTC.